This T cell receptor beta chain derives from a study of blood T cell repertoires in COVID-19. Study summary: Samples representing acute and convalescent COVID-19 were sourced from the United States, Italy and Spain. The analysed material was cDNA or gDNA that came from T cells, B-cell-depleted T cells, or PBMCs.

As handled by the study authors: Amplification from reference gene primers served as the basis for estimated nucleated cell counts. Sequencing used immunoSEQ multiplex PCR; TCRdb keeps in-frame clones, though not all of them. For V, J and clone size, that table is used; D and trimming come from the DNA. The profile covers 100,000 to 150,000 clones, with 55% to 75% appearing a single time and 1.9% taken by the ten largest. Germline CDR1 and CDR2: WNHNN and SYGVQD (reference sequence). The CDR3 runs 15 residues. The junction had 10 bases not matched to a gene; V was cut back by 5 bases and J by 6 bases.

The chain links TRBV10-1 to TRBJ2-5; 9 nucleotides align to TRBD1. The clonotype comes from a woman between 70 and 85 years old with acute or convalescent COVID-19. The source material was peripheral blood. The CDR3 spells CASSPNLDRGKTQYF. DNA for the CDR3: TGCGCCAGCAGTCCCAACTTGGACAGGGGAAAGACCCAGTACTTC.